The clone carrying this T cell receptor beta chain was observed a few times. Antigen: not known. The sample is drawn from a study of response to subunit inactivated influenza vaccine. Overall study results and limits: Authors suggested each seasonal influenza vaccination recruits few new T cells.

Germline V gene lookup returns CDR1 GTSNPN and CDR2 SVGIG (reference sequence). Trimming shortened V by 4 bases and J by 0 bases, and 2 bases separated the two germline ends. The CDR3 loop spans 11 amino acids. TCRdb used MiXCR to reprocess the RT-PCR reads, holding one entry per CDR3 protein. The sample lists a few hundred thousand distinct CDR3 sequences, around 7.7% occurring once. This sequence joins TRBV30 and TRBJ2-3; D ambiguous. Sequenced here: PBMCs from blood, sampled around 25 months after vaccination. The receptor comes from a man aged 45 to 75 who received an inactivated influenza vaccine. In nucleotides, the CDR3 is TGTGCCTGGACCAGCACAGATACGCAGTATTTT. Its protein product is CAWTSTDTQYF.